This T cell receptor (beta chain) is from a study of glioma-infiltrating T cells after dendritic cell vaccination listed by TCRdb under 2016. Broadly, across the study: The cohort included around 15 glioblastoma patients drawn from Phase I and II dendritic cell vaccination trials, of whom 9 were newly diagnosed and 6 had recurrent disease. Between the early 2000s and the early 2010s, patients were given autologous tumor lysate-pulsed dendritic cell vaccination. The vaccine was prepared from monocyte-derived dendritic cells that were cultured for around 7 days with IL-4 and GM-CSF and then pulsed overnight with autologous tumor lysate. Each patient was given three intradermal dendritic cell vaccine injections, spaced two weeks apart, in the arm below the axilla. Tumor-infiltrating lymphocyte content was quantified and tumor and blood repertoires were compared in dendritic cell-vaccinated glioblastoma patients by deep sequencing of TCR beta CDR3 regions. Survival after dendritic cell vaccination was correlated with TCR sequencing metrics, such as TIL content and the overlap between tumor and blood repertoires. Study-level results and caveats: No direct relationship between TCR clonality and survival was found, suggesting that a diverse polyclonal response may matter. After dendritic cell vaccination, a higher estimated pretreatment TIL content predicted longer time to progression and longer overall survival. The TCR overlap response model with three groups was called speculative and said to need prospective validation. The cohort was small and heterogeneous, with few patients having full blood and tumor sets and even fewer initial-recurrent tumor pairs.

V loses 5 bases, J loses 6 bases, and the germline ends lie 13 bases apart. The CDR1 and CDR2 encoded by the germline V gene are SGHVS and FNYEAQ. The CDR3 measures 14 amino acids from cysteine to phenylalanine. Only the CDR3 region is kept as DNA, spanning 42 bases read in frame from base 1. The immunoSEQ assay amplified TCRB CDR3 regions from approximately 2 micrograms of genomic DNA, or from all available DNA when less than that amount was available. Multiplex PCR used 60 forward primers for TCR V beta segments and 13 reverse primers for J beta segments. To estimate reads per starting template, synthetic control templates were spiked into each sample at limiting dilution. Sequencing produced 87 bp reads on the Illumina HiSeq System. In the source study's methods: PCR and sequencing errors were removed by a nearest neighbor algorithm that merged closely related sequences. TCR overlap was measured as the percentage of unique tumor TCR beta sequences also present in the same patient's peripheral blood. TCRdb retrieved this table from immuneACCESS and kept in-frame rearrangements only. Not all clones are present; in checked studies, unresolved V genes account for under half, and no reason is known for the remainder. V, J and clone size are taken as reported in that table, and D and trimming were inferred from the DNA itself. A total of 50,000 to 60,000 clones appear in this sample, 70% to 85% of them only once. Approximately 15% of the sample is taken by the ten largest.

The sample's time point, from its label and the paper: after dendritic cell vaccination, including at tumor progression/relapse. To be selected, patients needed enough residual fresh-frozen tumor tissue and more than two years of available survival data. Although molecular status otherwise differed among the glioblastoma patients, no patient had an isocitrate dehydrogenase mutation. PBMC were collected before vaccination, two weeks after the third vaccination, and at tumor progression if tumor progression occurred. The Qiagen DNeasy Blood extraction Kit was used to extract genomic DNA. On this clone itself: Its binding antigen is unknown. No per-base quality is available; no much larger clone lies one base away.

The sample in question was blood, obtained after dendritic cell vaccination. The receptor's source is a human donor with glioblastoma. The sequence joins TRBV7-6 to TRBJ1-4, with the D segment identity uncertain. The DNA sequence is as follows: TGTGCCAGCAGCCCCTTGACAAGAGATGAAAAACTGTTTTTT. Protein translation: CASSPLTRDEKLFF.